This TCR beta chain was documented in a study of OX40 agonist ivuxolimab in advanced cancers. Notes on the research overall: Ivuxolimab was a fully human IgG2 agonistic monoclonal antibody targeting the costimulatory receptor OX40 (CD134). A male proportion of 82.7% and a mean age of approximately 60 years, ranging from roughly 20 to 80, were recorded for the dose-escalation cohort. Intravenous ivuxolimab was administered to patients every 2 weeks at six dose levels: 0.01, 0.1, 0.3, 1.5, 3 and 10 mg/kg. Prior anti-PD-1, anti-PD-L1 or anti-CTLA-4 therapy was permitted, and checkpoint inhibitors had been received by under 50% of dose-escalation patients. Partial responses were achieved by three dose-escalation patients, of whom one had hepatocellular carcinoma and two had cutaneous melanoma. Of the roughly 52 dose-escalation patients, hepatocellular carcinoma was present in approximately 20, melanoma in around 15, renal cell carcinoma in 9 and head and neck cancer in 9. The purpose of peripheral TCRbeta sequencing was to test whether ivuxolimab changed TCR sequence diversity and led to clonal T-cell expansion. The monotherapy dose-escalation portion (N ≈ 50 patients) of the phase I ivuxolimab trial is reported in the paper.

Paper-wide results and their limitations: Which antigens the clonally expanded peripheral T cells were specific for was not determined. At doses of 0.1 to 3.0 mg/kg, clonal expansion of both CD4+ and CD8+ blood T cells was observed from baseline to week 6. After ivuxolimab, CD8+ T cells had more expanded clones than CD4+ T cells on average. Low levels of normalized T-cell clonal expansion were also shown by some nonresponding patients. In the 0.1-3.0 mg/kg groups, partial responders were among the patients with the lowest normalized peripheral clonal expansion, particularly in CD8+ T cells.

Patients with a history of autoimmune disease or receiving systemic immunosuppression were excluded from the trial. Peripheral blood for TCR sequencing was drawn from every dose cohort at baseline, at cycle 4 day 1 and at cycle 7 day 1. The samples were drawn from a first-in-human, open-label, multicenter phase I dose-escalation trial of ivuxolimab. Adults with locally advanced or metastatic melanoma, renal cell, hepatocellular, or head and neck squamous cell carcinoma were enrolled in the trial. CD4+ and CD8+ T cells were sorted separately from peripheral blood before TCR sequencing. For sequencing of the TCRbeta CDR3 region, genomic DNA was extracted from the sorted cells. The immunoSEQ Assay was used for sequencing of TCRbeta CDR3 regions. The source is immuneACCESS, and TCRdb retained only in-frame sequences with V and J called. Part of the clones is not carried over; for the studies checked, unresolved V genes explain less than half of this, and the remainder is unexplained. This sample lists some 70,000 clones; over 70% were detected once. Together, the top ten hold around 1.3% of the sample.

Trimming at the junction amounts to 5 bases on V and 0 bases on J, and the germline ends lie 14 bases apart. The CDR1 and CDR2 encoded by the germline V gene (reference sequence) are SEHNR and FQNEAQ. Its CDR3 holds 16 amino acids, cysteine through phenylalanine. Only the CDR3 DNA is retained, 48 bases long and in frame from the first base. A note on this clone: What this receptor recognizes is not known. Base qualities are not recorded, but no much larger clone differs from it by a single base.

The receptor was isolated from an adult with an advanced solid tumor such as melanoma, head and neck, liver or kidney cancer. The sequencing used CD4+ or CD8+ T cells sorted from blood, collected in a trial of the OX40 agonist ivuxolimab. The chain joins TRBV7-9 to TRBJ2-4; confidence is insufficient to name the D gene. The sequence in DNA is TGTGCCAGCAGCCCCCCGCCTCGATTAGCCAAAAACATTCAGTACTTC. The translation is CASSPPPRLAKNIQYF.